This T cell receptor (beta chain) originates from a study of cytomegalovirus exposure and HLA in healthy donors. For the study at large: Researchers found that approximately 80% of just under 400 genotyped donors fell within the Caucasian-associated ancestry cluster.

As regards this clone: What it recognizes is unknown.

Primers for the PCR totalled 60 Vbeta and 13 Jbeta. The assay was immunoSEQ multiplex PCR, and TCRdb's table has in-frame clones only and misses some. The sample has approximately 150,000 clones, about two thirds seen once. Study-level points and caveats: The majority of CMV-associated TCR beta chains were reported as apparently HLA-restricted in a later analysis.

Sequenced: PBMCs. The receptor was isolated from a man aged 55 to 70 in good health and CMV-seronegative.

The CDR3 here is CASSVNLGQYGYTF. CDR3 in DNA: TGTGCCAGCAGTGTAAACCTAGGACAGTATGGCTACACCTTC. The chain has TRBV28 and TRBJ1-2, with D perhaps TRBD1 (6 bases). V lost 5 bases, J lost 5 bases, and 15 bases lay in between. This CDR3 region has 14 residues. CDR1 is MDHEN and CDR2 is SYDVKM in the germline V gene.